These T cell receptor beta chains were read from a single sample in a study of blood T cell repertoires in COVID-19. The table came from immunoSEQ multiplex PCR; TCRdb's copy has only in-frame clones and leaves some out. The data show 300,000 to 450,000 clones, with more than 75% seen just once and 10% held by the top ten. The sequenced sample was peripheral blood. The receptors stem from a woman aged 30 to 39 with COVID-19, enrolled during active disease. The CDR3 runs from the conserved cysteine through the conserved F or W. The D gene is left open where the match is weak. A row's size may be missing; if present it is once, few, many or a size class.

cdr3_aa cdr3_nt v_call clone_size j_call d_call
CATNPGKVRNEQFF TGTGCCACCAATCCAGGGAAGGTGAGGAATGAGCAGTTCTTC TRBV19 NA TRBJ2-1 NA
CASSQTPQPRILF TGTGCCAGCAGCCAAACCCCACAGCCCCGGATCCTCTTC TRBV3-1/TRBV3-2 NA TRBJ1-2 NA
CASSLAASGDTDTQYF TGTGCCAGCAGCTTAGCCGCTAGCGGGGACACAGATACGCAGTATTTT TRBV11-2 NA TRBJ2-3 TRBD2
CASSPRGTSYEQYF TGTGCCAGCTCACCCCGGGGTACCTCCTACGAGCAGTACTTC TRBV18 NA TRBJ2-7 NA
CASSSLQGNRNIQYF TGTGCCAGCAGCTCCCTTCAGGGAAATAGGAACATTCAGTACTTC TRBV5-5 NA TRBJ2-4 NA
CATSDRARKKTFF TGTGCCACCTCCGACAGGGCAAGGAAAAAGACTTTCTTT TRBV28 NA TRBJ1-1 TRBD1
CASRSWTEAFF TGTGCCAGCAGGAGCTGGACTGAAGCTTTCTTT TRBV12-3/TRBV12-4 NA TRBJ1-1 NA
CASSLVWDGGKPETQYF TGCGCCAGCAGCTTGGTCTGGGACGGGGGGAAGCCGGAGACCCAGTACTTC TRBV5-1 NA TRBJ2-5 TRBD2
CASSEGTASTDTQYF TGTGCCAGCAGCGAAGGGACAGCTAGCACAGATACGCAGTATTTT TRBV6-1 NA TRBJ2-3 TRBD1
CASSQSGQGARTGELFF TGCGCCAGCAGTCAATCGGGACAGGGGGCAAGGACCGGGGAGCTGTTTTTT TRBV23-1 NA TRBJ2-2 TRBD1
CASSLIWGANEKLFF TGTGCCAGCAGCTTAATTTGGGGGGCTAATGAAAAACTGTTTTTT TRBV7-6 NA TRBJ1-4 NA
CASSLDQGAGGYTF TGCGCCAGCAGCTTGGATCAGGGGGCGGGCGGCTACACCTTC TRBV5-1 NA TRBJ1-2 TRBD1
CASSPGQGWSPLHF TGCGCCAGCAGTCCGGGACAGGGCTGGTCACCCCTCCACTTT TRBV5-1 NA TRBJ1-6 TRBD1
CASSQTGQSFSNQPQHF TGCGCCAGCAGCCAGACGGGACAGTCCTTTAGCAATCAGCCCCAGCATTTT TRBV4-1 NA TRBJ1-5 TRBD1
CAWMAGEIKETQYF TGTGCCTGGATGGCGGGAGAAATTAAAGAGACCCAGTACTTC TRBV30 NA TRBJ2-5 TRBD2
CASSLGHSVSGNTIYF TGTGCCAGCAGTCTGGGACATAGCGTCTCTGGAAACACCATATATTTT TRBV28 NA TRBJ1-3 NA
CASRAGSYEQYF TGTGCCAGCAGGGCCGGGTCCTACGAGCAGTACTTC TRBV7-9 NA TRBJ2-7 NA
CASSRTKTGADTQYF TGTGCCAGCAGTCGCACAAAGACAGGGGCAGATACGCAGTATTTT TRBV6-4 NA TRBJ2-3 TRBD1
CASSATGGQETQYF TGTGCCAGCAGCGCCACAGGGGGTCAAGAGACCCAGTACTTC TRBV9 once TRBJ2-5 TRBD1
CASSPGTSVDNEQFF TGTGCCAGCAGCCCGGGGACTAGCGTTGACAATGAGCAGTTCTTC TRBV7-9 NA TRBJ2-1 TRBD2
CASSGSGSNYEQYF TGTGCCAGCAGTGGTAGCGGGAGTAATTACGAGCAGTACTTC TRBV2 NA TRBJ2-7 TRBD2
CASRGQDRNYNEQFF TGTGCCAGCAGGGGTCAGGACAGAAACTACAATGAGCAGTTCTTC TRBV6-5 NA TRBJ2-1 NA
CAISRGQAFSNEQFF TGTGCCATCTCCCGGGGACAGGCCTTTTCCAATGAGCAGTTCTTC TRBV10-3 NA TRBJ2-1 TRBD1
CASSYHGQPEKLFF TGTGCCAGCAGTTACCACGGACAGCCCGAAAAACTGTTTTTT TRBV5-4 NA TRBJ1-4 NA
CACVGTGESDEAFF TGTGCCTGTGTGGGGACAGGGGAATCTGATGAAGCTTTCTTT TRBV30 NA TRBJ1-1 TRBD1
CASGLTPDGQVSTDTQYF TGTGCTAGTGGTTTGACCCCAGATGGACAGGTTAGCACAGATACGCAGTATTTT TRBV12-5 few TRBJ2-3 TRBD1
CASSLSGLAEQFF TGTGCCAGCAGTTTATCGGGACTAGCCGAGCAGTTCTTC TRBV12-3/TRBV12-4 NA TRBJ2-1 TRBD2